This T cell receptor (beta chain) is drawn from a study of cytomegalovirus exposure and HLA in healthy donors. Germline CDR1 reads SGHAT; CDR2 reads FQNNGV. V dropped 3 bases and J dropped 7 bases, with 15 bases sitting between them. This CDR3 has 14 residues. Overall study results and limits: Earlier analysis looked at TCR beta V segments, and most were productive about 90% or about 30% of the time. By a later analysis, the bulk of CMV-associated TCR beta chains appeared HLA-restricted. Published work reported that the classifier diagnosed cytomegalovirus status with high specificity and sensitivity.

PCR primers comprised 60 Vbeta and 13 Jbeta primers. Assay: immunoSEQ multiplex PCR; the TCRdb copy retains only in-frame clones and omits some. This sample's table reports tens of thousands of clones. Participants comprised healthy donors of bone marrow. About this clone: Its antigen is still unknown.

Sequences were obtained from PBMCs. The clonotype comes from a man aged 18 to 29 in good health and CMV-seropositive. This sequence joins TRBV11-2 and TRBJ1-2; the D gene is possibly TRBD1 (5 bases). DNA of the CDR3: TGTGCCAGCAGCTTGTGGCAGGGCCCTGGTGGCTACACCTTC. Its protein is CASSLWQGPGGYTF.